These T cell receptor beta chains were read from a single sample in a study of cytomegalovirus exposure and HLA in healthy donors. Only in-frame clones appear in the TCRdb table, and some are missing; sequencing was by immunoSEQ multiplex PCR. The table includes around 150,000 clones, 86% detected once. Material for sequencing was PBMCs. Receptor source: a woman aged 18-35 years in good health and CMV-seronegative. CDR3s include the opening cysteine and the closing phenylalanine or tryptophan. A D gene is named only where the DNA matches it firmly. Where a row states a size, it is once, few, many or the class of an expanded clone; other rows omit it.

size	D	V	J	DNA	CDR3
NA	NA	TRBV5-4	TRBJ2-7	TGTGCCAGCAGCTTGGGGCGGCGGATTAACGAGCAGTACTTC	CASSLGRRINEQYF
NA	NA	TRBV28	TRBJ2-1	TGTGCCAGCAGTTGGGCTTACGAGCAGTTCTTC	CASSWAYEQFF
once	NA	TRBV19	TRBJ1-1	TGTGCCAGTAGCCCCGGGGGACCTAACGAAGCTTTCTTT	CASSPGGPNEAFF
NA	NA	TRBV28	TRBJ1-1	TGTGCCAGCAGTCCCCTCAGCCCGGGGACTGAAGCTTTCTTT	CASSPLSPGTEAFF
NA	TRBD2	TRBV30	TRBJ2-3	TGTGCCCTACGGGTCCTTATGACTAGCGTGGGTACGCAGTATTTT	CALRVLMTSVGTQYF
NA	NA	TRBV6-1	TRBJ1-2	TGTGCCAGCCACAGGGAATCAGGTTGGGACTATGGCTACACCTTC	CASHRESGWDYGYTF
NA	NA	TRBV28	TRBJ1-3	TGTGCCAGCAGTTTTATGGGGCACCTCTCTGGAAACACCATATATTTT	CASSFMGHLSGNTIYF
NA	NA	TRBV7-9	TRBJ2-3	TGTGCCAGCAGCCGATTTACGGGACTCACCACAGATACGCAGTATTTT	CASSRFTGLTTDTQYF
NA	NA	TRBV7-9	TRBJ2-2	TGTGCCAGCAGCCTGGGGCTATTAGACAGGCGGTTAAACACCGGGGAGCTGTTTTTT	CASSLGLLDRRLNTGELFF
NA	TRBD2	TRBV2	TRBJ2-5	TGTGCCAGCAGTGCTCGGGGAGGGGAGACCCAGTACTTC	CASSARGGETQYF
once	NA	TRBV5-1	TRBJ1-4	TGCGCCAGCAGCTTGCAGACAACTAATGAAAAACTGTTTTTT	CASSLQTTNEKLFF
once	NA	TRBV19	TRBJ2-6	TGTGCCAGTAGTAGGGCCGGACTTGTCTCTGGGGCCAACGTCCTGACTTTC	CASSRAGLVSGANVLTF
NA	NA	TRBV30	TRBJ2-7	TGTGCCTGGTCAAAGGGACGGAGGGACGAGCAGTACTTC	CAWSKGRRDEQYF
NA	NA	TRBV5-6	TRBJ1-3	TGTGCCAGCAGCGACTACTTATCCGGAGACACCATATATTTT	CASSDYLSGDTIYF
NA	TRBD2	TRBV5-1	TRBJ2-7	TGCGCCAGCAGCTTTTCTAGCGGGAGACTCAGCTCCTACGAGCAGTACTTC	CASSFSSGRLSSYEQYF
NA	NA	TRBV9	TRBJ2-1	TGTGCCAGCAGCGTAGCGGGAGATTCTTACAATGAGCAGTTCTTC	CASSVAGDSYNEQFF
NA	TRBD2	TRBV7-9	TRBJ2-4	TGTGCCAGCAGCGGACTAGGGGACATTCAGTACTTC	CASSGLGDIQYF
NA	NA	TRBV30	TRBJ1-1	TGTGCCTGGAGTTCTGGAGTAAACACTGAAGCTTTCTTT	CAWSSGVNTEAFF
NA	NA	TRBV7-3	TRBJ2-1	TGTGCCAGCAGCTTCATGGGGAGCTCCTACAATGAGCAGTTCTTC	CASSFMGSSYNEQFF
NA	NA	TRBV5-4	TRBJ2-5	TGTGCCAGCAGCTTGGGACGGGCCCAGTACTTC	CASSLGRAQYF
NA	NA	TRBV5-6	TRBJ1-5	TGTGCCAGCAGCTTGGGGGGAGGCTTTAGCAATCAGCCCCAGCATTTT	CASSLGGGFSNQPQHF
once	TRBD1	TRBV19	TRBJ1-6	TGTGCCAGCCAGGGGGCTCATAATTCACCCCTCCACTTT	CASQGAHNSPLHF
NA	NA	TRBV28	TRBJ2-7	TGTGCCAGCAGTTTTATGCGTGCTTACGAGCAGTACTTC	CASSFMRAYEQYF
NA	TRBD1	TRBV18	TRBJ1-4	TGTGCCAGCTCACCGATTAGGGTTAGGGGGCACGAAAAACTGTTTTTT	CASSPIRVRGHEKLFF
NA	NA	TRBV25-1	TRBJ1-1	TGTGCCAGCAGTGATGTTGCCGGGACTTCTGAAGCTTTCTTT	CASSDVAGTSEAFF
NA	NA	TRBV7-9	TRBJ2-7	TGTGCCAGCAGCCCTAAGACAGGTACCTCCTACGAGCAGTACTTC	CASSPKTGTSYEQYF
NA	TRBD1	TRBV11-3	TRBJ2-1	TGTGCCAGCAGCTTGAACCGGGACAGAAGCAATGAGCAGTTCTTC	CASSLNRDRSNEQFF
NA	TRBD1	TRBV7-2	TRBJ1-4	TGTGCCAGCAGCTGGGACAGGGGATGGGAAAAACTGTTTTTT	CASSWDRGWEKLFF
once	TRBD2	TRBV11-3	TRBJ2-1	TGTGCCAGCAGCGGACTAGCGGGAGGGACCAATGAGCAGTTCTTC	CASSGLAGGTNEQFF
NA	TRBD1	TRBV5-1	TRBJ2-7	TGCGCCAGCAGCCCTGAACTAGACAGGGACGAGCAGTACTTC	CASSPELDRDEQYF
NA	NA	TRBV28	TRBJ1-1	TGTGCCAGCAGTTTACCCCGCCTCGGGACTGAAGCTTTCTTT	CASSLPRLGTEAFF
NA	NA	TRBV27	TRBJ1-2	TGTGCCAGCAGTCCATCATCCGGGATAATCTGGTATGGCTACACCTTC	CASSPSSGIIWYGYTF
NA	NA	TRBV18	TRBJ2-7	TGTGCCAGCTCACCACAGAACAGCCTTACCTACGAGCAGTACTTC	CASSPQNSLTYEQYF
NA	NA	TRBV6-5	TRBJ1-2	TGTGCCAGCAGAAGGGACATGAGCGACTATGGCTACACCTTC	CASRRDMSDYGYTF
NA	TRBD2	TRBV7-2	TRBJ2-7	TGTGCCAGCAGCTTAGCTCCGGGAGGGCCTTACGAGCAGTACTTC	CASSLAPGGPYEQYF
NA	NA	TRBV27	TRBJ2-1	TGTGCCAGCAGTCAAAGGGCCGGGGACAATGAGCAGTTCTTC	CASSQRAGDNEQFF
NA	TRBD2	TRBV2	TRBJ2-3	TGTGCCAGCAGTAACGGACTAGTCGCAGATACGCAGTATTTT	CASSNGLVADTQYF